Presented here are 25 T cell receptor beta chains from one specimen sequenced in a study of shared clonotypes between healthy human individuals. The table came from immunoSEQ multiplex PCR; TCRdb's copy has only in-frame clones and leaves some out. Of roughly 2.5 million clones listed, just over 90% are singletons. Sequenced sample: naive CD4+ T cells sorted from blood. Described subset: CD45RA+ positively selected. The origin of the receptors is a man aged 18 to 29 in good health.

The V call is TRBV5-1, the J call TRBJ1-5; D might be TRBD1 (5 bases). The germline gives CDR1 SGHRS, CDR2 YFSETQ. This CDR3 contains 15 residues. V shed 4 bases and J shed 0 bases, with 11 bases lying between them. CDR3 sequence reads: CASSLDSSSNQPQHF. The CDR3 DNA sequence: TGCGCCAGCAGCCTCGACAGCTCTAGCAATCAGCCCCAGCATTTT.

Turning to this clone: The same CDR3 arises from other DNA sequences in this sample as well. This chain links TRBV28 with TRBJ1-5; D possibly corresponds to TRBD1 (5 bases). The CDR3 extends over 12 amino acids. V lost 6 bases and J 4 bases, leaving 7 bases between the germline ends. CDR1 and CDR2 from the germline V gene are MDHEN and SYDVKM. The DNA of the CDR3 is TGTGCCAGCAGCCCAGGGAATCAGCCCCAGCATTTT. It translates to CASSPGNQPQHF.

The chain couples TRBV4-2 to TRBJ2-2, with 8 nucleotides matching TRBD2. This CDR3 has 15 residues. The junction had 6 bases not matched to a gene; V was cut back by 8 bases and J by 1 base. CDR1 LGHNA and CDR2 YNFKEQ come from the germline V gene. CDR3 residues: CASEREGMNTGELFF. The CDR3 nucleotides are TGTGCCAGCGAACGGGAGGGGATGAACACCGGGGAGCTGTTTTTT.

V gene TRBV5-1 combines with J gene TRBJ1-2; TRBD1 matches 7 bases. The trim removed 1 base at V and 4 bases at J, leaving 4 bases unmatched. The germline CDR1 and CDR2 sequences are SGHRS and YFSETQ. The CDR3 runs to 14 residues. CDR3 amino acids: CASSLRGGSYGYTF. The CDR3 DNA reads as TGCGCCAGCAGCTTGAGAGGGGGCAGCTATGGCTACACCTTC.

This chain joins TRBV6-6 and TRBJ1-2; D unresolved. The CDR3 consists of 15 residues. The germline CDR1 and CDR2 sequences are MNHNY and SVGAGI (reference sequence). V dropped 7 bases and J dropped 1 base, with 16 bases sitting between them. CDR3 sequence: CASIPDGGRNYGYTF. The CDR3 DNA is TGTGCCAGCATCCCGGACGGAGGCCGTAACTATGGCTACACCTTC.

This clone showed up just a few times. This chain joins TRBV30 and TRBJ1-1; 7 positions agree with TRBD1. The junction had 4 bases not matched to a gene; V was cut back by 2 bases and J by 4 bases. Germline CDR1 and CDR2: GTSNPN and SVGIG (reference sequence). This CDR3 has 13 amino acids. CDR3 sequence: CAWSPGTATEAFF. DNA of the CDR3: TGTGCCTGGAGTCCCGGGACAGCCACTGAAGCTTTCTTT.

This rearrangement joins TRBV2 to TRBJ2-3; D is possibly TRBD1 (6 bases). The CDR3 loop spans 14 amino acids. The germline V gene has CDR1 SNHLY and CDR2 FYNNEI. The V end lost 5 bases, the J end lost 0 bases, and 9 bases lay between the germline ends. The CDR3, as DNA: TGTGCCAGCAGTAGACAGGTTAGCACAGATACGCAGTATTTT. Translating it yields CASSRQVSTDTQYF.

The chain recombines TRBV11-2 with TRBJ2-7, with 9 bases lining up with TRBD1. CDR1 is SGHAT, CDR2 FQNNGV, per germline. The CDR3 consists of 16 residues. The junction had 10 bases not matched to a gene; V was cut back by 3 bases and J by 4 bases. The CDR3 region has the DNA TGTGCCAGCAGCTTGGCGGGACAGGGAGGTCGGTACGAGCAGTACTTC. Translation: CASSLAGQGGRYEQYF.

This chain joins TRBV6-5 and TRBJ1-5, with D hard to call. CDR3 length: 13 amino acids. V was clipped by 5 bases and J by 6 bases, with 11 bases between them. In germline, CDR1 is MNHEY, CDR2 SVGAGI. The CDR3, as DNA: TGTGCCAGCAGTGTAATTGAGGGTCAGCCCCAGCATTTT. It specifies CASSVIEGQPQHF.

The CDR3 is CASSLGGPSSYNSPLHF. The CDR3 DNA is TGTGCCAGCAGCTTGGGGGGACCGAGCTCCTATAATTCACCCCTCCACTTT. The chain links TRBV5-4 to TRBJ1-6, with D tentatively TRBD1 (5 bases). V was cut by 0 bases and J by 0 bases, with 10 bases left in between. The CDR3 is 17 residues long. Germline CDR1 and CDR2: SGHNT and YYREEE (reference sequence).

This chain connects TRBV5-8 to TRBJ1-4; D is uncertain. CDR3 size: 14 residues. Trimming shortened V by 0 bases and J by 7 bases, and 10 bases separated the two germline ends. Germline CDR1 reads SGHTS; CDR2 reads YDEGEE. CDR3 DNA: TGTGCCAGCAGCTTGGCTGGGAGAGCTGAAAAACTGTTTTTT. Protein: CASSLAGRAEKLFF.

This chain links TRBV6-6 with TRBJ1-5; D is unclear. CDR3 length: 12 residues. Germline lookup yields CDR1 MNHNY and CDR2 SVGAGI (reference sequence). Trimming removed 7 bases at V and 4 bases at J, with 8 bases between. CDR3 sequence: CASTEANQPQHF. The DNA for the CDR3 is TGTGCCAGCACCGAGGCGAATCAGCCCCAGCATTTT.

The rearrangement uses TRBV9 and TRBJ2-2, with 14 positions matching TRBD2. The CDR3 has 17 residues. Trimming at V came to 4 bases and at J to 1 base, leaving 3 bases not matched to a gene. The V gene's germline CDR1 is SGDLS and CDR2 YYNGEE. For the CDR3, the DNA is TGTGCCAGCAGCCCGGGGACTAGCGGGAGGAACACCGGGGAGCTGTTTTTT. Translating it yields CASSPGTSGRNTGELFF.

This clone was counted once. The J gene is TRBJ2-1, the V gene TRBV7-2; TRBD1 matches at 8 bases. Germline-derived CDR1 and CDR2 are SGHTA and FQGNSA. J lost 12 bases, V lost 1 base, and 8 bases had no gene match. The CDR3 consists of 14 residues. Here the CDR3 DNA reads TGTGCCAGCAGCTTAGATTCAGGGGGCGGACCGCAGTTCTTC. This gives the protein CASSLDSGGGPQFF.

The V and J genes are TRBV6-1 and TRBJ1-3; TRBD1 might be the D (6 bases). Germline V CDR1 and CDR2: MNHNS, SASEGT. This CDR3 is built from 13 residues. Trimming stripped 10 bases from V and 0 bases from J, with 10 bases between. CDR3 sequence: CATRQASGNTIYF. The CDR3 coding sequence is TGTGCCACCAGACAGGCCTCTGGAAACACCATATATTTT.

The V call is TRBV6-5, the J call TRBJ1-5, with D uncertain. This CDR3 has 13 amino acids. CDR1 and CDR2 from the germline V gene are MNHEY and SVGAGI. V shed 8 bases and J shed 0 bases, with 8 bases lying between them. CDR3: CASSQHSNQPQHF. The DNA for the CDR3 is TGTGCCAGCTCCCAACATAGCAATCAGCCCCAGCATTTT.

The chain has TRBV6-5 and TRBJ2-1; D is ambiguous. Germline V gives CDR1 MNHEY, CDR2 SVGAGI. Deletions cut 7 bases from V and 2 bases from J, with 3 bases between. The CDR3 sequence is 11 residues long. CDR3 region: CASIAYNEQFF. The CDR3 nucleotides are TGTGCCAGCATCGCCTACAATGAGCAGTTCTTC.

V gene TRBV5-1 combines with J gene TRBJ1-5, with 8 bases that match TRBD1. V lost 1 base and J lost 7; bases outside the gene matches: 7. In germline, CDR1 is SGHRS, CDR2 YFSETQ. This CDR3 spans 15 amino acids. The CDR3 sequence: CASSLSAGGGQPQHF. For the CDR3, the DNA is TGCGCCAGCAGCTTGAGTGCAGGGGGCGGACAGCCCCAGCATTTT.

This clone appeared a single time. This chain links TRBV5-4 with TRBJ2-7; tentatively, D is TRBD1 (6 bases). This CDR3 is built from 15 residues. V lost 0 bases, J lost 3 bases, and 13 bases lay in between. Germline V gives CDR1 SGHNT, CDR2 YYREEE (reference sequence). DNA of the CDR3: TGTGCCAGCAGCTTGGCCGGGACATTACGCTACGAGCAGTACTTC. The encoded protein is CASSLAGTLRYEQYF.

Concerning this clone: Within the sample, other DNA sequences also encode this same CDR3. The chain joins TRBV15 to TRBJ2-7; TRBD2 is a possible D gene (6 bases). The germline gives CDR1 LNHNV, CDR2 YYDKDF (reference sequence). The CDR3 loop spans 14 amino acids. The V gene lost 3 bases and the J gene lost 0 bases, with 9 bases spanning the gap. DNA for the CDR3: TGTGCCACCAGCAGGGGAGGAGACTCCTACGAGCAGTACTTC. This gives the protein CATSRGGDSYEQYF.

V usage is TRBV5-4 and J usage is TRBJ1-4; 10 positions match TRBD1. This CDR3 has 14 amino acids. V shed 4 bases and J 8 bases; nucleotides not matched to a gene: 5. Germline CDR1 reads SGHNT; CDR2 reads YYREEE (reference sequence). CDR3 amino acids: CASSRGQGNEKLFF. The CDR3 coding sequence is TGTGCCAGCAGCAGGGGACAGGGGAACGAAAAACTGTTTTTT.

This clone was found once. The V gene is TRBV30, the J gene TRBJ2-1, with 7 bases fitting TRBD2. V lost 2 bases, J lost 7 bases, and 14 bases stayed unmatched. CDR1 and CDR2 from the germline V gene are GTSNPN and SVGIG (reference sequence). The CDR3 totals 16 residues. CDR3 sequence (DNA): TGTGCCTGGAGTCACCCCGGGACGCGGGGGTGGAATGAGCAGTTCTTC. The encoded protein is CAWSHPGTRGWNEQFF.

Worth noting for this clone: The sample holds other DNA sequences that translate to the same CDR3. The rearrangement joins TRBV28 to TRBJ2-2; no clear D gene. The CDR3 spans 12 residues. With 4 bases removed from V and 4 bases from J, the gap between germline ends came to 4 bases. Germline V lookup: CDR1 MDHEN, CDR2 SYDVKM. The CDR3 protein is CASSSLTGELFF. In DNA form, the CDR3 reads TGTGCCAGCAGTTCCCTCACCGGGGAGCTGTTTTTT.

CDR3 DNA: TGTGCCAGTAGTAGAGGACAGTTTAATGAAAAACTGTTTTTT. The encoded protein is CASSRGQFNEKLFF. The chain is built from TRBV19 and TRBJ1-4, with TRBD1 as a possible D gene (6 bases). This CDR3 is 14 amino acids long. CDR1 is LNHDA and CDR2 is SQIVND in the germline V gene (reference sequence). V dropped 4 bases and J dropped 4 bases, with 10 bases sitting between them.

The rearrangement joins TRBV5-1 to TRBJ2-2; 7 bases are a match to TRBD1. Germline CDR1 and CDR2: SGHRS and YFSETQ. V was clipped by 4 bases and J by 1 base; unmatched bases: 7. This CDR3 is built from 16 residues. As DNA, the CDR3 is TGCGCCAGCAGCCGAGGGGACAGAGAGAACACCGGGGAGCTGTTTTTT. It yields the protein CASSRGDRENTGELFF.